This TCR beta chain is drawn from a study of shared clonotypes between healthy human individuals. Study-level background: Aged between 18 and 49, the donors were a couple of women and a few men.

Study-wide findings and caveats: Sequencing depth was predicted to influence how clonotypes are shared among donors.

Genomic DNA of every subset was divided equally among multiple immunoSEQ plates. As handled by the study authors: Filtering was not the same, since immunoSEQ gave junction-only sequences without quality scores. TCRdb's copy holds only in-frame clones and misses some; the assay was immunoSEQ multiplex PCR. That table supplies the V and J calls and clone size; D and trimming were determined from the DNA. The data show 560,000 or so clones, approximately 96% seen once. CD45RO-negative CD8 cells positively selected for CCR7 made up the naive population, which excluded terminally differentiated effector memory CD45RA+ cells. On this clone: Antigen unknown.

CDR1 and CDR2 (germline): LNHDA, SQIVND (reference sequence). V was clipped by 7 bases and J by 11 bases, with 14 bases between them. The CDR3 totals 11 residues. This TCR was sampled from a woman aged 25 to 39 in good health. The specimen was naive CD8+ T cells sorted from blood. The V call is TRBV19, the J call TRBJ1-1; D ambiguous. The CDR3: CASTGGERAFF. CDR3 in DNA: TGTGCCAGTACCGGCGGCGAAAGGGCTTTCTTT.